The clone carrying this T cell receptor (beta chain) was seen only a few times. TCRdb re-analysed the 5' RACE reads in MiXCR, keeping a single row per CDR3 protein. The sample has more than 75,000 distinct CDR3 sequences, approximately 5% seen once. This sample is drawn from a study of neurological immune-mediated disorders. The V gene's germline CDR1 is KGHSH and CDR2 LQKENI. This CDR3 region has 15 residues. V lost 0 bases, J lost 5 bases, and 14 bases lay in between. Sequencing input: PBMCs. The receptor comes from a woman between 25 and 40 years old with multiple sclerosis. The chain carries TRBV18 and TRBJ2-7; D may be TRBD2 (6 bases). The CDR3, as DNA: TGTGCCAGCTCACCACCCCAGGGTCGGAGGGACGAGCAGTACTTC. Translated: CASSPPQGRRDEQYF. The entire variable domain, with the rest obtained from reference TRBV18 and TRBJ2-7, is as follows: NAGVMQNPRHLVRRRGQEARLRCSPMKGHSHVYWYRQLPEEGLKFMVYLQKENIIDESGMPKERFSAEFPKEGPSILRIQQVVRGDSAAYFCASSPPQGRRDEQYFGPGTRLTVT.